The next 31 T cell receptor beta chains were all read from a single sample in a study of shared T cell receptors in the human thymus. Assay: immunoSEQ multiplex PCR; the TCRdb copy retains only in-frame clones and omits some. The top ten hold more than 0.01% of the sample, which has 540,000 or so clones, more than 75% seen once. These data also featured in a second study, about human thymus T cells.

The sequenced sample was thymocytes. The receptors were gathered from a boy less than two years old with a congenital heart defect.

The chain employs TRBV9 and TRBJ2-3; the match to TRBD2 covers 10 bases. V lost 1 base and J lost 2; bases outside the gene matches: 7. CDR1 and CDR2 (germline): SGDLS, YYNGEE. This CDR3 region has 17 residues. The CDR3 DNA reads TGTGCCAGCAGCGTAAGACACGGACTAGCGGTCACAGATACGCAGTATTTT. Its protein is CASSVRHGLAVTDTQYF.

The rearrangement links TRBV11-3 to TRBJ2-1, with D possibly matching TRBD2 (6 bases). This CDR3 is built from 16 residues. Trimming stripped 5 bases from V and 5 bases from J, with 19 bases between. Germline V gene data show CDR1 as SGHNT and CDR2 as YENEEA. CDR3 residues: CASSGPRASAHNEQFF. The CDR3 nucleotides read TGTGCCAGCAGCGGCCCTCGGGCTAGCGCCCACAATGAGCAGTTCTTC.

The rearrangement uses TRBV6-1 and TRBJ2-2, with D possibly being TRBD2 (6 bases). Germline V gene lookup returns CDR1 MNHNS and CDR2 SASEGT. V was cut by 6 bases and J by 2 bases, with 13 bases left in between. The CDR3 totals 15 residues. CDR3 in DNA: TGTGCCAGCAGCCCTGAGGAGGGAAACACCGGGGAGCTGTTTTTT. Translating gives CASSPEEGNTGELFF.

This chain uses TRBV5-1 with TRBJ2-1; 9 bases are shared with TRBD2. The V segment lost 1 base and the J segment 4 bases; nucleotides outside the gene matches: 9. The CDR3 runs 17 residues. CDR1 is SGHRS and CDR2 is YFSETQ in the germline V gene. The CDR3 nucleotides are TGCGCCAGCAGCTTGAAGGAAGCTAGCGGGACTTACAATGAGCAGTTCTTC. It yields the protein CASSLKEASGTYNEQFF.

This chain connects TRBV12-5 to TRBJ2-3; 16 bases align to TRBD2. CDR1 is LGHNT and CDR2 is FRNRAP in the germline V gene. The CDR3 extends over 21 amino acids. J lost 1 base, V lost 2 bases, and 12 bases had no gene match. DNA for the CDR3: TGTGCTAGTGGTTTGCCAGGGACTAGCGGGAGGGCCGGTTTAGGCACAGATACGCAGTATTTT. Amino acids: CASGLPGTSGRAGLGTDTQYF.

This clone was recorded once. V and J are TRBV2 and TRBJ2-5; 11 bases agree with TRBD2. J gave up 0 bases and V 1 base, and 10 bases lay outside the gene matches. Germline CDR1 is SNHLY and CDR2 is FYNNEI. The CDR3 runs to 19 residues. The CDR3 coding sequence is TGTGCCAGCAGTGAAGTTGGGTCTAGCGGGAGGCACTACCAAGAGACCCAGTACTTC. It codes for CASSEVGSSGRHYQETQYF.

This clone occurred a few times. The gene calls are TRBV6-6 and TRBJ2-1, with D possibly TRBD2 on 6 matching bases. The germline CDR1 and CDR2 sequences are MNHNY and SVGAGI (reference sequence). Trimming shortened V by 7 bases and J by 8 bases, and 21 bases separated the two germline ends. This CDR3 has 15 residues. Here the CDR3 DNA reads TGTGCCAGCAACCGAGGGACGGGAGCGGTGGATGAGCAGTTCTTC. Protein product: CASNRGTGAVDEQFF.

This clone was found a few times. The rearrangement uses TRBV28 and TRBJ1-1; D ambiguous. Trimming took off 3 bases at V and 3 bases at J, with 8 bases between the two ends. This CDR3 contains 13 residues. CDR1 MDHEN and CDR2 SYDVKM come from the germline V gene. The CDR3 spells CASSFHRDTEAFF. The CDR3 bases are TGTGCCAGCAGTTTCCACCGGGACACTGAAGCTTTCTTT.

The rearrangement joins TRBV7-2 to TRBJ2-7, with TRBD1 matching over 10 bases. Germline V gene lookup returns CDR1 SGHTA and CDR2 FQGNSA. This CDR3 comprises 14 residues. With 4 bases clipped from V and 5 bases from J, the junction kept 5 bases outside the gene matches. The CDR3 DNA reads as TGTGCCAGCAGCTCCGGGACAGGGGTCGACGAGCAGTACTTC. Its translation: CASSSGTGVDEQYF.

The chain links TRBV27 to TRBJ2-3; D gene unclear. V was shortened by 6 bases and J by 0 bases, with 19 bases between the two germline ends. From germline, CDR1 is MNHEY and CDR2 SMNVEV (reference sequence). The CDR3 is 17 amino acids. The CDR3 here is CASSSRRNESSTDTQYF. The CDR3 coding sequence is TGTGCCAGCAGCTCCCGTCGAAACGAGTCTAGCACAGATACGCAGTATTTT.

This clone was seen once. A read error may produce the germline difference seen at one junction end. The chain uses TRBV7-7 and TRBJ2-1, with 15 positions matching TRBD2. The length of the CDR3 is 21 residues. Looked up from germline, CDR1 is SSHAT and CDR2 is FNYEAQ (reference sequence). The CDR3 is CASSLEGGLAGGPVSYNEQFF. The CDR3, as DNA: TGTGCTAGCAGCTTAGAGGGAGGACTAGCGGGAGGGCCTGTTTCCTACAATGAGCAGTTCTTC.

CDR3 region: CASSPGLGMGSYEQYF. Written as DNA, the CDR3 is TGTGCCAGTAGTCCGGGACTAGGTATGGGAAGCTACGAGCAGTACTTC. J is TRBJ2-7 and V is TRBV19; 8 bases are shared with TRBD2. Germline values: CDR1 LNHDA, CDR2 SQIVND (reference sequence). J gave up 3 bases and V 5 bases, and 12 bases lay outside the gene matches. The CDR3 spans 16 residues.

The chain couples TRBV11-2 to TRBJ1-2; 7 bases line up with TRBD1. Germline V gene sequence: CDR1 SGHAT, CDR2 FQNNGV. The CDR3 runs to 13 residues. Trimming at V came to 5 bases and at J to 8 bases, leaving 8 bases not matched to a gene. CDR3 DNA sequence: TGTGCCAGCAGCCCGACAGGGCTGGAGGGCTACACCTTC. Its protein product is CASSPTGLEGYTF.

The chain is built from TRBV15 and TRBJ2-1, with a weak D call TRBD1 (6 bases). V was shortened by 1 base and J by 6 bases, with 25 bases between the two germline ends. Germline loops: CDR1 LNHNV, CDR2 YYDKDF (reference sequence). The CDR3 spans 19 residues. In nucleotides, the CDR3 is TGTGCCACCAGCAGAGTTAGGGGGTGGCCAGGCTCAATGGTCAATGAGCAGTTCTTC. Encoded protein: CATSRVRGWPGSMVNEQFF.

The chain employs TRBV14 and TRBJ2-1, with 10 positions matching TRBD2. There are 13 residues in the CDR3. V gave up 1 base and J gave up 9 bases; unmatched junction bases: 0. Germline values: CDR1 SGHDN, CDR2 FVKESK. The CDR3 here is CASSQVAGGEQFF. CDR3 DNA sequence: TGTGCCAGCAGCCAAGTAGCGGGAGGTGAGCAGTTCTTC.

The rearrangement uses TRBV4-3 and TRBJ2-3; 7 positions agree with TRBD2. Per germline, CDR1 LGHNA and CDR2 YSLEER. V lost 2 bases to trimming and J lost 2 bases; unmatched junction nucleotides: 4. The CDR3 length is 15 residues. DNA for the CDR3: TGCGCCAGCAGCCAACCAGCGGGGTACACAGATACGCAGTATTTT. Its protein is CASSQPAGYTDTQYF.

V and J are TRBV20-1 and TRBJ1-4; 7 nucleotides match TRBD1. This CDR3 spans 11 amino acids. Germline V gives CDR1 DFQATT, CDR2 SNEGSKA (reference sequence). CDR3 bases: TGCAGCGTGGCCCCGGGACAGCCACTGTTTTTT. Encoded protein: CSVAPGQPLFF.

This clone has just one count. The rearrangement links TRBV7-6 to TRBJ2-7; 8 bases agree with TRBD1. The CDR3 sequence is 17 residues long. V trimming: 2 bases; J trimming: 2 bases; junction bases outside the gene matches: 11. CDR1 and CDR2 (germline): SGHVS, FNYEAQ. The CDR3 nucleotides read TGTGCCAGCAGCTTAAGACGCGCGGACAGGGTGACCTACGAGCAGTACTTC. This translates into CASSLRRADRVTYEQYF.

This chain connects TRBV7-9 to TRBJ2-7; 16 nucleotides match TRBD2. This CDR3 has 17 amino acids. Germline trimming cut 3 bases from V and 5 bases from J; bases unmatched to any gene: 7. Germline V gene sequence: CDR1 SEHNR, CDR2 FQNEAQ (reference sequence). CDR3 in DNA: TGTGCCAGCAGCTTTATGGGACTAGCGGGAGGGCCGAACGAGCAGTACTTC. This codes for CASSFMGLAGGPNEQYF.

This clone has more than one count but fewer than ten. V is TRBV4-3 and J is TRBJ2-1, with D maybe TRBD1 (5 bases). The CDR3 is made up of 15 amino acids. Between the trimmed V and J ends, which lost 3 bases and 8 bases, there was a span of 17 bases. Germline values: CDR1 LGHNA, CDR2 YSLEER. The DNA of the CDR3 is TGCGCCAGCAGCCAGACGACAAGGGGTGGCTATGAGCAGTTCTTC. This gives the protein CASSQTTRGGYEQFF.

CDR3 in amino acids: CATSRVLAGGDEQFF. Here the CDR3 DNA reads TGTGCCACCAGCAGAGTACTAGCGGGTGGGGATGAGCAGTTCTTC. The V call is TRBV15, the J call TRBJ2-1; 9 nucleotides match TRBD2. This CDR3 comprises 15 residues. After removal of 1 base from V and 8 bases from J, the junction contained 6 bases not matched to a gene. Germline CDR1 is LNHNV and CDR2 is YYDKDF (reference sequence). The variable domain in full, with the rest retrieved from reference TRBV15 and TRBJ2-1, is DAMVIQNPRYQVTQFGKPVTLSCSQTLNHNVMYWYQQKSSQAPKLLFHYYDKDFNNEADTPDNFQSRRPNTSFCFLDIRSPGLGDTAMYLCATSRVLAGGDEQFFGPGTRLTVL.

The chain couples TRBV28 to TRBJ2-1, with TRBD2 identical over 7 bases. The V segment lost 6 bases and the J segment 0 bases; nucleotides outside the gene matches: 2. This CDR3 is built from 14 residues. Germline V gives CDR1 MDHEN, CDR2 SYDVKM. CDR3 sequence (DNA): TGTGCCAGCAGCGGGAGGACCTCCTACAATGAGCAGTTCTTC. It yields the protein CASSGRTSYNEQFF. Drawing the rest from reference TRBV28 and TRBJ2-1, the complete variable domain is DVKVTQSSRYLVKRTGEKVFLECVQDMDHENMFWYRQDPGLGLRLIYFSYDVKMKEKGDIPEGYSVSREKKERFSLILESASTNQTSMYLCASSGRTSYNEQFFGPGTRLTVL.

For this clone: A junction end diverges from the germline sequence, so it may reflect a read error. The chain combines TRBV7-7 with TRBJ2-5; D might be TRBD2 (6 bases). The length of the CDR3 is 16 residues. Per the germline V gene, CDR1 is SSHAT and CDR2 is FNYEAQ (reference sequence). The CDR3 region is CASSYGTWLAQETQYF. The CDR3 nucleotides read TGTGCTAGCAGCTACGGGACTTGGCTAGCCCAAGAGACCCAGTACTTC.

This clone is a singleton in its sample. The rearrangement links TRBV6-6 to TRBJ1-2, with 7 bases matching TRBD1. The CDR3 has 15 residues. The ends lost 2 bases at V and 9 bases at J; junction bases unmatched: 12. Germline V CDR1 and CDR2: MNHNY, SVGAGI (reference sequence). The CDR3 loop reads CASSYPYDREWSYTF. In DNA, the CDR3 is TGTGCCAGCAGTTACCCCTACGACAGGGAGTGGAGCTACACCTTC.

CDR3 residues: CASGQGGEQFF. CDR3 in DNA: TGTGCCAGCGGACAGGGGGGTGAGCAGTTCTTC. The chain links TRBV27 to TRBJ2-1; 10 bases match TRBD1. V lost 8 bases to trimming and J lost 9 bases; unmatched junction nucleotides: 1. CDR1 and CDR2 (germline): MNHEY, SMNVEV (reference sequence). The CDR3 runs 11 residues.

The gene calls are TRBV5-6 and TRBJ2-7, with TRBD2 matching 11 bases. Germline CDR1 SGHDT, CDR2 YYEEEE. CDR3 length equals 15 residues. Germline trimming cut 5 bases from V and 0 bases from J; bases unmatched to any gene: 4. The CDR3 loop is CASSLGLAASYEQYF. Here the CDR3 DNA reads TGTGCCAGCAGTCTGGGACTAGCGGCCTCCTACGAGCAGTACTTC.

The CDR3 bases are TGTGCCAGCAGCTGGGAGGGACAGGGACCCTCCTACGAGCAGTACTTC. Its translation is CASSWEGQGPSYEQYF. The rearrangement uses TRBV7-2 and TRBJ2-7, with 9 bases that match TRBD1. The germline V gene has CDR1 SGHTA and CDR2 FQGNSA. The trim removed 4 bases at V and 0 bases at J, leaving 7 bases unmatched. This CDR3 contains 16 residues.

The V gene is TRBV21-1, the J gene TRBJ1-5; the table names TRBD1, a call not compared with the DNA. TRBV21-1 is a listed pseudogene. The CDR3 is 10 amino acids. The CDR3 spells CAGRKQPQHF. The CDR3 nucleotides are TGTGCCGGGCGCAAGCAGCCCCAGCATTTT.

The J gene is TRBJ2-7, the V gene TRBV7-9; a possible D gene is TRBD2 (6 bases). With 0 bases removed from V and 2 bases from J, the gap between germline ends came to 17 bases. Germline V lookup: CDR1 SEHNR, CDR2 FQNEAQ (reference sequence). The CDR3 is 17 residues long. DNA of the CDR3: TGTGCCAGCAGCTTAGCTCGTCTGGGGGGTAAACCCTACGAGCAGTACTTC. This sequence encodes CASSLARLGGKPYEQYF.

This clone was detected only a few times. This sequence joins TRBV6-1 and TRBJ1-3; 11 bases align to TRBD1. This CDR3 contains 14 residues. CDR1 and CDR2 from the germline V gene are MNHNS and SASEGT. After removal of 6 bases from V and 5 bases from J, the junction contained 3 bases not matched to a gene. CDR3: CASSGTGGRNTIYF. The CDR3 region has the DNA TGTGCCAGCAGCGGGACAGGGGGACGAAACACCATATATTTT.

The rearrangement joins TRBV15 to TRBJ2-2, with TRBD2 matching 12 bases. Per the germline V gene, CDR1 is LNHNV and CDR2 is YYDKDF (reference sequence). This CDR3 has 18 amino acids. V was pared by 0 bases and J by 7 bases, with 9 bases of the junction left unmatched. The CDR3: CATSRDGLAGGPGGELFF. Here the CDR3 DNA reads TGTGCCACCAGCAGAGACGGGCTAGCGGGAGGGCCGGGCGGGGAGCTGTTTTTT.